Following are 25 T cell receptor beta chains from one sample sequenced in a study of cytomegalovirus exposure and HLA in healthy donors (dated by TCRdb to 2017 to 2019). Library preparation employed the immunoSEQ multiplex PCR assay. A mixture of 60 forward primers for TCR Vbeta segments and 13 reverse primers for TCR Jbeta segments was used in the multiplex PCR. TCRdb holds this immuneACCESS table with in-frame rearrangements only. Some clones are missing; in checked studies, unresolved V genes explain under half, and the rest has no known cause. The sample table lists over 150,000 clones, 65% to 80% of them with a count of one. The ten top clones hold roughly 2% of the sample. The sample comprised PBMCs. The receptor source for this set is a man aged 40-49 years in good health and CMV-seronegative.

Concerning this clone: Relative to the germline gene, one junction end is altered; a read error may explain this. V gene TRBV30 combines with J gene TRBJ2-6; TRBD1 might be the D (5 bases). Germline assignment: CDR1 GTSNPN and CDR2 SVGIG (reference sequence). The CDR3 is made up of 13 amino acids. The CDR3 nucleotides are TGTGCCTGGGACAAGGCTGGGGCCAACGGCCTGACTTTC. Protein: CAWDKAGANGLTF.

This clone has just a few counts. This chain links TRBV6-4 with TRBJ2-3; the D is unclear. Germline V gene data show CDR1 as MRHNA and CDR2 as SNTAGT. Trimming took 6 bases from V and 3 from J, leaving 10 bases between them. The CDR3 runs 13 residues. The chain's CDR3 is CASSLDLTDTQYF. DNA of the CDR3: TGTGCCAGCAGCCTAGACCTGACAGATACGCAGTATTTT.

The rearrangement links TRBV6-5 to TRBJ2-7; TRBD2 agrees at 7 bases. Germline V gives CDR1 MNHEY, CDR2 SVGAGI. The CDR3 runs to 14 residues. V trimming: 4 bases; J trimming: 4 bases; junction bases outside the gene matches: 7. CDR3 sequence (DNA): TGTGCCAGCAGTTCGGGAGGCCCCGTATACGAGCAGTACTTC. Translated: CASSSGGPVYEQYF.

This chain connects TRBV10-3 to TRBJ1-6; unclear D gene. V gave up 6 bases and J gave up 9 bases, with 18 bases separating them. Germline V gives CDR1 ENHRY, CDR2 SYGVKD. There are 15 residues in the CDR3. The CDR3 protein is CAISPGGGLGSPLHF. Written as DNA, the CDR3 is TGTGCCATCAGCCCAGGTGGCGGGTTGGGTTCACCCCTCCACTTT.

This clone was seen only a few times. The V and J genes are TRBV9 and TRBJ2-4; perhaps TRBD2 as D (5 bases). This CDR3 is 16 amino acids long. The germline V and J ends were trimmed by 0 bases and 0 bases, with 10 bases remaining between them. Germline loops: CDR1 SGDLS, CDR2 YYNGEE. For the CDR3, the DNA is TGTGCCAGCAGCGTAGTTGCCGGGGAAGCCAAAAACATTCAGTACTTC. It specifies CASSVVAGEAKNIQYF.

The chain recombines TRBV18 with TRBJ2-7, with D maybe TRBD1 (7 bases). Trimming stripped 3 bases from V and 5 bases from J, with 14 bases between. Germline values: CDR1 KGHSH, CDR2 LQKENI. The CDR3 totals 14 residues. The CDR3 region has the DNA TGTGCCAGCTCACCTACACTCAGGGGGGACGAGCAGTACTTC. Translated: CASSPTLRGDEQYF.

V usage is TRBV30 and J usage is TRBJ1-3; a weak D match, TRBD1 (5 bases). V was trimmed by 4 bases and J by 2 bases, leaving 12 bases between them. This CDR3 has 14 amino acids. Germline CDR1 GTSNPN, CDR2 SVGIG (reference sequence). Written as DNA, the CDR3 is TGTGCCTGGAATGTGGGGGGAACTGGAAACACCATATATTTT. As protein: CAWNVGGTGNTIYF.

V is TRBV29-1 and J is TRBJ2-3; tentative D call: TRBD1 (6 bases). This CDR3 spans 17 amino acids. V was cut by 4 bases and J by 3 bases, with 23 bases left in between. Germline-derived CDR1 and CDR2 are SQVTM and ANQGSEA. The CDR3 loop reads CSVAGSKTARGTDTQYF. Written as DNA, the CDR3 is TGCAGCGTTGCGGGCTCTAAGACGGCGAGGGGGACAGATACGCAGTATTTT.

This clone was observed a handful of times. The chain recombines TRBV7-8 with TRBJ2-1, with 9 bases identical to TRBD2. Germline loops: CDR1 SGHVS, CDR2 FQNEAQ. The J segment lost 10 bases and the V segment lost 2 bases, leaving 9 bases of the junction unmatched. The CDR3 consists of 15 residues. The CDR3 loop reads CASSLPWREGREQFF. CDR3 nucleotides: TGTGCCAGCAGCTTACCTTGGCGGGAGGGCCGGGAGCAGTTCTTC.

The chain is built from TRBV27 and TRBJ2-1; 8 bases are shared with TRBD2. This CDR3 has 18 residues. Losses at the gene ends were 3 bases for V and 7 bases for J; bases not matched to a gene: 17. Germline CDR1 is MNHEY and CDR2 is SMNVEV (reference sequence). The CDR3: CASSFLNPGTRDTNEQFF. The DNA of the CDR3 is TGTGCCAGCAGTTTTTTAAACCCCGGGACTAGGGATACGAATGAGCAGTTCTTC.

This clone was seen a handful of times. The V gene is TRBV4-3, the J gene TRBJ2-2, with 11 bases aligning to TRBD2. J gave up 3 bases and V 1 base, and 7 bases lay outside the gene matches. Germline assignment: CDR1 LGHNA and CDR2 YSLEER. The CDR3 totals 18 residues. CDR3 DNA sequence: TGCGCCAGCAGCCAAGTTACTAGCGGGAGTTACTACACCGGGGAGCTGTTTTTT. Amino acids: CASSQVTSGSYYTGELFF.

The CDR3 DNA sequence: TGTGCCAGCAGTGACAACTACGAGCAGTACTTC. Amino acid sequence: CASSDNYEQYF. The chain combines TRBV6-1 with TRBJ2-5; no definite D call. The end of the DNA is better explained by TRBJ2-7, so the J call may be wrong. The CDR3 has 11 amino acids. Germline CDR1 is MNHNS and CDR2 is SASEGT.

The chain recombines TRBV9 with TRBJ2-7; TRBD1 aligns across 8 bases. The germline CDR1 and CDR2 sequences are SGDLS and YYNGEE. V was clipped by 4 bases and J by 2 bases; unmatched bases: 5. This CDR3 contains 14 residues. The CDR3 DNA reads as TGTGCCAGCAGCCAGGACAGGGTTCCCTACGAGCAGTACTTC. It encodes CASSQDRVPYEQYF.

The chain couples TRBV11-3 to TRBJ2-1; D not certain. Germline V gene lookup returns CDR1 SGHNT and CDR2 YENEEA. The CDR3 loop spans 14 amino acids. Trimming took off 4 bases at V and 9 bases at J, with 16 bases between the two ends. CDR3 bases: TGTGCCAGCAGCTCATTTGCGGCCGTGGGTGAGCAGTTCTTC. Translating gives CASSSFAAVGEQFF.

With regard to this clone: At one of its ends the junction is not consistent with the germline gene, which may arise from a read error. This rearrangement joins TRBV27 to TRBJ2-6, with 7 bases fitting TRBD2. Germline lookup yields CDR1 MNHEY and CDR2 SMNVEV (reference sequence). This CDR3 is 12 amino acids long. Here the CDR3 DNA reads TGTGCCTGTGGACTAGGGGCCAACGGCCTGACTTTC. Its translation is CACGLGANGLTF.

This clone was recorded only once. The chain recombines TRBV2 with TRBJ2-5, with 14 nucleotides matching TRBD2. This CDR3 has 15 residues. Germline-derived CDR1 and CDR2 are SNHLY and FYNNEI. V trimming: 4 bases; J trimming: 6 bases; junction bases outside the gene matches: 4. The chain's CDR3 is CASSAGTSGGQTQYF. CDR3 in DNA: TGTGCCAGCAGTGCCGGGACTAGCGGGGGACAGACCCAGTACTTC.

The rearrangement links TRBV5-4 to TRBJ2-3; TRBD1 aligns across 7 bases. V lost 4 bases, J lost 6 bases, and 11 bases stayed unmatched. Germline assignment: CDR1 SGHNT and CDR2 YYREEE (reference sequence). This CDR3 region has 15 residues. The CDR3 region is CASSHGTAFRDTQYF. DNA of the CDR3: TGTGCCAGCAGCCATGGGACAGCCTTTAGGGATACGCAGTATTTT. Using reference TRBV5-4 and TRBJ2-3 for the parts outside the CDR3, the full variable domain is ETGVTQSPTHLIKTRGQQVTLRCSSQSGHNTVSWYQQALGQGPQFIFQYYREEENGRGNFPPRFSGLQFPNYSSELNVNALELDDSALYLCASSHGTAFRDTQYFGPGTRLTVL.

The CDR3 loop is CASSLGAEAFF. Written as DNA, the CDR3 is TGTGCCAGCAGCTTGGGAGCTGAAGCTTTCTTT. The chain has TRBV5-4 and TRBJ1-1; D not resolved. Germline values: CDR1 SGHNT, CDR2 YYREEE (reference sequence). This CDR3 has 11 residues. V shed 0 bases and J shed 6 bases, with 3 bases lying between them.

This sequence joins TRBV7-9 and TRBJ1-1; D unresolved. The germline V gene encodes CDR1 SEHNR and CDR2 FQNEAQ (reference sequence). The CDR3 has 13 amino acids. V dropped 6 bases and J dropped 1 base, with 9 bases sitting between them. The CDR3 is CASRREKNTEAFF. DNA for the CDR3: TGTGCCAGCAGAAGGGAGAAGAACACTGAAGCTTTCTTT.

The chain carries TRBV27 and TRBJ1-5; possible D gene TRBD1, 6 bases. The CDR3 consists of 18 residues. In germline, CDR1 is MNHEY, CDR2 SMNVEV (reference sequence). Trimming pared 5 bases from V and 0 bases from J, leaving 20 bases between. CDR3 nucleotides: TGTGCCAGCAGTCCGACAGGACCCGGTCCCTATAGCAATCAGCCCCAGCATTTT. This codes for CASSPTGPGPYSNQPQHF.

This clone was picked up a small number of times. The chain employs TRBV27 and TRBJ1-1; no clear D gene. The germline gives CDR1 MNHEY, CDR2 SMNVEV (reference sequence). The CDR3 length is 11 residues. The germline V and J ends were trimmed by 8 bases and 8 bases, with 12 bases remaining between them. CDR3 sequence (DNA): TGTGCCAGCGGTTATTCACAGGAAGCTTTCTTT. The encoded protein is CASGYSQEAFF.

The chain is built from TRBV7-9 and TRBJ2-2, with TRBD2 matching 7 bases. Germline assignment: CDR1 SEHNR and CDR2 FQNEAQ (reference sequence). The CDR3 contains 16 residues. The ends lost 5 bases at V and 1 base at J; junction bases unmatched: 7. The CDR3 coding sequence is TGTGCCAGCAGCCCCCAGGGACTAATGAACACCGGGGAGCTGTTTTTT. It encodes CASSPQGLMNTGELFF.

J is TRBJ2-6 and V is TRBV27; D is perhaps TRBD2 (6 bases). With 1 base removed from V and 0 bases from J, the gap between germline ends came to 13 bases. The CDR3 has 18 residues. Germline V gene sequence: CDR1 MNHEY, CDR2 SMNVEV (reference sequence). CDR3: CASSLFAGLLSGANVLTF. Written as DNA, the CDR3 is TGTGCCAGCAGTTTATTCGCGGGACTGCTCTCTGGGGCCAACGTCCTGACTTTC. Together with reference TRBV27 and TRBJ2-6, the CDR3 gives the full variable domain: EAQVTQNPRYLITVTGKKLTVTCSQNMNHEYMSWYRQDPGLGLRQIYYSMNVEVTDKGDVPEGYKVSRKEKRNFPLILESPSPNQTSLYFCASSLFAGLLSGANVLTFGAGSRLTVL.

The chain carries TRBV6-1 and TRBJ1-2; D perhaps matches TRBD1 (6 bases). CDR1 and CDR2 (germline): MNHNS, SASEGT. This CDR3 contains 15 residues. Trimming took 4 bases from V and 3 from J, leaving 15 bases between them. CDR3 residues: CASSARGEEYYGYTF. CDR3 in DNA: TGTGCCAGCAGTGCCAGGGGCGAAGAATACTATGGCTACACCTTC.

The chain uses TRBV19 and TRBJ2-7; 8 bases are a match to TRBD2. The germline gives CDR1 LNHDA, CDR2 SQIVND (reference sequence). CDR3 size: 16 residues. V lost 5 bases and J lost 1; bases outside the gene matches: 10. The CDR3, as DNA: TGTGCCAGTAGTCGGTCGAGCGGGAGCTGGTCCTACGAGCAGTACTTC. Its translation is CASSRSSGSWSYEQYF.